A single sample gave rise to the 14 T cell receptor beta chains below, sequenced in a study of blood T cells in healthy people across ages. The use of a sample-barcoded 5' primer and a J-beta primer mix characterized a second PCR of roughly 6 to 11 cycles. TCRdb re-derived calls from the 5' RACE reads in MiXCR, one entry per CDR3 protein. This table has hundreds of thousands of distinct CDR3 sequences, 25% to 35% appearing once. Source material: blood. The receptors were gathered from a woman of 80 years or more in good health.

This clonotype was seen a single time. The J gene is TRBJ2-7, the V gene TRBV7-2; D may be TRBD1 (5 bases). This CDR3 is 14 amino acids long. The germline gives CDR1 SGHTA, CDR2 FQGNSA. Trimming shortened V by 2 bases and J by 3 bases, and 11 bases separated the two germline ends. The CDR3 sequence: CASSLQLGLYEQYF. In DNA form, the CDR3 reads TGTGCCAGCAGCTTACAGCTGGGGCTCTACGAGCAGTACTTC. The variable domain in full, completed from reference TRBV7-2 and TRBJ2-7, reads GAGVSQSPSNKVTEKGKDVELRCDPISGHTALYWYRQSLGQGLEFLIYFQGNSAPDKSGLPSDRFSAERTGGSVSTLTIQRTQQEDSAVYLCASSLQLGLYEQYFGPGTRLTVT.

This clonotype was seen at least ten times. J is TRBJ2-1 and V is TRBV12-5; 11 nucleotides agree with TRBD2. V gave up 9 bases and J gave up 9 bases; unmatched junction bases: 10. Germline CDR1 LGHNT, CDR2 FRNRAP. This CDR3 is built from 14 residues. The CDR3 protein is CASGSGGAIVEQFF. The CDR3 region has the DNA TGTGCTAGCGGTAGCGGGGGGGCTATAGTTGAGCAGTTCTTC.

This clonotype has only a few counts. This rearrangement joins TRBV6-5 to TRBJ1-5, with D possibly TRBD1 on 5 matching bases. Per germline, CDR1 MNHEY and CDR2 SVGAGI. This CDR3 contains 14 residues. V shed 6 bases and J shed 7 bases, with 16 bases lying between them. CDR3 sequence reads: CASRGGGGLQPQHF. CDR3 in DNA: TGTGCCAGCAGGGGAGGCGGGGGGTTGCAGCCCCAGCATTTT.

There are many counts of this clonotype. The V gene is TRBV5-1, the J gene TRBJ2-5, with 9 bases fitting TRBD1. J was trimmed by 2 bases and V by 4 bases; bases with no gene match: 9. Germline CDR1 is SGHRS and CDR2 is YFSETQ. The CDR3 totals 16 residues. The CDR3 protein is CASSPGDRGGQETQYF. The CDR3, as DNA: TGCGCCAGCAGCCCAGGAGACAGGGGGGGGCAAGAGACCCAGTACTTC.

This clonotype was observed at least ten times. The chain carries TRBV6-5 and TRBJ1-2, with D possibly TRBD1 on 5 matching bases. Trimming removed 6 bases at V and 9 bases at J, with 20 bases between. From germline, CDR1 is MNHEY and CDR2 SVGAGI. CDR3 size: 14 residues. In DNA, the CDR3 is TGTGCCAGCAGCAGGACCAGCGTTGGGGCGCGCTACACCTTC. Translation: CASSRTSVGARYTF.

Turning to this clonotype: A read error may be the cause here, since a much bigger clone is one base away. The chain uses TRBV7-3 and TRBJ2-1, with TRBD1 identical over 7 bases. CDR3 length: 17 amino acids. J gave up 4 bases and V 2 bases, and 11 bases lay outside the gene matches. Germline CDR1 reads SGHTA; CDR2 reads FQGTGA. The CDR3 coding sequence is TGTGCCAGCAGCTTAGCCCCCACAGGGGCGCAGTACAATGAGCAGTTCTTC. Translated, it gives CASSLAPTGAQYNEQFF.

This CDR3 reads CASSPPGNLADTQYF. CDR3 coding DNA: TGTGCCAGCTCACCACCGGGTAACTTGGCAGATACGCAGTATTTT. The genes are TRBV18 and TRBJ2-3; no reliable D call. The CDR3 length is 15 residues. Trimming stripped 0 bases from V and 4 bases from J, with 11 bases between. Germline-derived CDR1 and CDR2 are KGHSH and LQKENI.

The chain joins TRBV5-1 to TRBJ2-5; TRBD1 is a possible D gene (6 bases). The germline V gene encodes CDR1 SGHRS and CDR2 YFSETQ. V was clipped by 2 bases and J by 3 bases, with 14 bases between them. This CDR3 has 15 residues. The CDR3 region has the DNA TGCGCCAGCAGCTTAGCCGTGGGGGCGGAAGAGACCCAGTACTTC. It translates to CASSLAVGAEETQYF.

In its sample, this clonotype was seen many times. The V call is TRBV6-5, the J call TRBJ2-7; D gene ambiguous. CDR1 MNHEY and CDR2 SVGAGI come from the germline V gene. This CDR3 is 15 amino acids long. Trimming pared 2 bases from V and 0 bases from J, leaving 11 bases between. The CDR3 loop is CASSYRPGGSYEQYF. CDR3 DNA: TGTGCCAGCAGTTACAGGCCAGGCGGCTCCTACGAGCAGTACTTC.

This clonotype was observed at least ten times. The chain joins TRBV5-6 to TRBJ2-1, with D maybe TRBD1 (5 bases). From germline, CDR1 is SGHDT and CDR2 YYEEEE. V was clipped by 0 bases and J by 5 bases, with 12 bases between them. CDR3 length: 15 amino acids. Here the CDR3 reads CASSLGPGIHNEQFF. The DNA for the CDR3 is TGTGCCAGCAGCTTGGGCCCAGGGATCCACAATGAGCAGTTCTTC.

This clonotype was counted many times. This sequence joins TRBV12-3 or TRBV12-4 and TRBJ2-1; 10 nucleotides align to TRBD2. The CDR3 spans 16 residues. Unmatched junction bases numbered 4, after V lost 2 bases and J lost 3 bases. The chain's CDR3 is CASSLSASGGYNEQFF. CDR3 DNA: TGTGCCAGCAGTTTATCGGCTAGCGGGGGCTACAATGAGCAGTTCTTC.

In this sample, this clonotype turned up many times. The chain links TRBV20-1 to TRBJ2-5; a weak D match, TRBD2 (6 bases). The CDR3 runs to 15 residues. Germline-derived CDR1 and CDR2 are DFQATT and SNEGSKA (reference sequence). The V end was cut by 3 bases, the J end by 3 bases, with 17 bases between. CDR3 sequence (DNA): TGCAGTGCTAGCAGGAGGGTGCAGGGAGAAGAGACCCAGTACTTC. This translates into CSASRRVQGEETQYF.

This clonotype was detected only a few times. The chain uses TRBV28 and TRBJ2-7; D may be TRBD1 (5 bases). This CDR3 has 13 amino acids. CDR1 and CDR2 (germline): MDHEN, SYDVKM. The germline V and J ends were trimmed by 6 bases and 5 bases, with 14 bases remaining between them. Written as DNA, the CDR3 is TGTGCCAGCAGCCCCAGGGTTAGCCACGAGCAGTACTTC. This sequence encodes CASSPRVSHEQYF.

The rearrangement uses TRBV5-1 and TRBJ2-4, with D perhaps matching TRBD1 (6 bases). V was clipped by 0 bases and J by 13 bases, with 11 bases between them. The CDR3 totals 12 residues. In germline, CDR1 is SGHRS, CDR2 YFSETQ. In DNA, the CDR3 is TGCGCCAGCAGCTTGGACAGGGACGCGCAGTACTTC. Amino acid sequence: CASSLDRDAQYF.